The 2 T cell receptor beta chains given below trace back to one sample, sequenced in a study of shared clonotypes between healthy human individuals. Generated by immunoSEQ multiplex PCR, the TCRdb table keeps only in-frame clones and is missing some. Of about 1 million clones listed, 60% to 80% were seen once; the top ten hold approximately 1.5%. The sequenced material came from memory CD4+ T cells sorted from blood. Subset described: CD45RA-negative fraction. Every receptor here comes from a man aged 18 to 30 in good health.

Only one count was recorded for this clone. The rearrangement joins TRBV11-2 to TRBJ2-7; 9 bases map to TRBD2. The trim removed 1 base at V and 4 bases at J, leaving 5 bases unmatched. Germline values: CDR1 SGHAT, CDR2 FQNNGV. The CDR3 is 15 residues long. The CDR3 reads CASSLGGTSRYEQYF. CDR3 bases: TGTGCCAGCAGCTTAGGGGGGACTAGCCGGTACGAGCAGTACTTC.

In the case of this clone: In the same sample, other DNA sequences code for this CDR3. The CDR3 region has the DNA TGTGCCAGCAGTCGGACAGGGGGCTCCTACGAGCAGTACTTC. It codes for CASSRTGGSYEQYF. The chain has TRBV6-5 and TRBJ2-5, with TRBD1 matching over 10 bases. The assigned J gene may be wrong: the sequence end matches TRBJ2-7 better. This CDR3 has 14 residues. The V gene's germline CDR1 is MNHEY and CDR2 SVGAGI.